This T cell receptor beta chain was documented in a study of response to subunit inactivated influenza vaccine. Of note for this clonotype: Its antigen is not identified.

The V gene lost 6 bases and the J gene lost 3 bases, with 10 bases spanning the gap. The CDR3 covers 13 residues. TCRdb processed the RT-PCR reads anew with MiXCR; each CDR3 protein has one entry. Among roughly 710,000 distinct CDR3 sequences listed, roughly 15% were seen once. Broader study findings: Authors proposed each seasonal influenza vaccination draws in few new T cells.

The TCR originated in a man aged 50-60 years who received an inactivated influenza vaccine. This specimen was PBMCs from blood, taken less than 15 days before vaccination. The chain links TRBV12-3 or TRBV12-4 to TRBJ2-3, with D perhaps TRBD1 (6 bases). For the CDR3, the DNA is TGTGCCAGCAGAGGACAGTTTACAGATACGCAGTATTTT. Translation gives CASRGQFTDTQYF.